This T cell receptor (beta chain) was profiled in a study of shared clonotypes between healthy human individuals. Notes on the study in general: Naive subsets generally had larger estimated richness than memory subsets.

This clone was seen only a few times. Antigen: not known. Clones were read by immunoSEQ multiplex PCR, and TCRdb kept only the in-frame ones, dropping some. The repertoire holds under 150,000 clones, with around 66% as singletons. Trimming left V 7 bases short and J 6 bases short, with 16 bases between. The V gene's germline CDR1 is WNHNN and CDR2 SYGVQD (reference sequence). The CDR3 covers 13 residues. Every one of the donors was a Caucasian adult that lived in Nashville, Tennessee. Sequenced: memory CD8+ T cells sorted from blood. Stated subset: CD45RO+ cells pooled with CCR7-negative TemRA cells. The V call is TRBV10-1, the J call TRBJ2-7; either TRBD1 or TRBD2 may supply D (5 bases each). The sequence came from a woman aged 25-40 years in good health. DNA of the CDR3: TGCGCCAGCACCGTAGGGACCGGCGGCGAGCAGTACTTC. Translation: CASTVGTGGEQYF.